The following is a T cell receptor beta chain sequence with its context. The target antigen is unknown. Researchers ran the PCR with 60 Vbeta and 13 Jbeta primers. TCRdb's copy holds only in-frame clones and misses some; the assay was immunoSEQ multiplex PCR. The sample contains about 140,000 clones, approximately 84% of which appear only once. This record belongs to a study of cytomegalovirus exposure and HLA in healthy donors. The CDR3 totals 13 residues. Germline-derived CDR1 and CDR2 are SGDLS and YYNGEE. Trimming cost V 0 bases and J 10 bases, with 11 bases left between them. Findings and caveats of the study: Later, an analysis showed that TCR beta chains associated with HLA were more clonally expanded than others that were equally common. CMV serostatus was the sole immune exposure data available. Reported findings show TCR beta sequences accurately forecast HLA-A and HLA-B alleles in most subjects.

The sample consisted of PBMCs. The V gene is TRBV9, the J gene TRBJ2-1; possibly TRBD1 for D (5 bases). The TCR comes from a woman in her fifties or sixties in good health and CMV-seropositive. This CDR3 reads CASSVGQNEEQFF. The CDR3 coding sequence is TGTGCCAGCAGCGTAGGACAGAATGAGGAGCAGTTCTTC.